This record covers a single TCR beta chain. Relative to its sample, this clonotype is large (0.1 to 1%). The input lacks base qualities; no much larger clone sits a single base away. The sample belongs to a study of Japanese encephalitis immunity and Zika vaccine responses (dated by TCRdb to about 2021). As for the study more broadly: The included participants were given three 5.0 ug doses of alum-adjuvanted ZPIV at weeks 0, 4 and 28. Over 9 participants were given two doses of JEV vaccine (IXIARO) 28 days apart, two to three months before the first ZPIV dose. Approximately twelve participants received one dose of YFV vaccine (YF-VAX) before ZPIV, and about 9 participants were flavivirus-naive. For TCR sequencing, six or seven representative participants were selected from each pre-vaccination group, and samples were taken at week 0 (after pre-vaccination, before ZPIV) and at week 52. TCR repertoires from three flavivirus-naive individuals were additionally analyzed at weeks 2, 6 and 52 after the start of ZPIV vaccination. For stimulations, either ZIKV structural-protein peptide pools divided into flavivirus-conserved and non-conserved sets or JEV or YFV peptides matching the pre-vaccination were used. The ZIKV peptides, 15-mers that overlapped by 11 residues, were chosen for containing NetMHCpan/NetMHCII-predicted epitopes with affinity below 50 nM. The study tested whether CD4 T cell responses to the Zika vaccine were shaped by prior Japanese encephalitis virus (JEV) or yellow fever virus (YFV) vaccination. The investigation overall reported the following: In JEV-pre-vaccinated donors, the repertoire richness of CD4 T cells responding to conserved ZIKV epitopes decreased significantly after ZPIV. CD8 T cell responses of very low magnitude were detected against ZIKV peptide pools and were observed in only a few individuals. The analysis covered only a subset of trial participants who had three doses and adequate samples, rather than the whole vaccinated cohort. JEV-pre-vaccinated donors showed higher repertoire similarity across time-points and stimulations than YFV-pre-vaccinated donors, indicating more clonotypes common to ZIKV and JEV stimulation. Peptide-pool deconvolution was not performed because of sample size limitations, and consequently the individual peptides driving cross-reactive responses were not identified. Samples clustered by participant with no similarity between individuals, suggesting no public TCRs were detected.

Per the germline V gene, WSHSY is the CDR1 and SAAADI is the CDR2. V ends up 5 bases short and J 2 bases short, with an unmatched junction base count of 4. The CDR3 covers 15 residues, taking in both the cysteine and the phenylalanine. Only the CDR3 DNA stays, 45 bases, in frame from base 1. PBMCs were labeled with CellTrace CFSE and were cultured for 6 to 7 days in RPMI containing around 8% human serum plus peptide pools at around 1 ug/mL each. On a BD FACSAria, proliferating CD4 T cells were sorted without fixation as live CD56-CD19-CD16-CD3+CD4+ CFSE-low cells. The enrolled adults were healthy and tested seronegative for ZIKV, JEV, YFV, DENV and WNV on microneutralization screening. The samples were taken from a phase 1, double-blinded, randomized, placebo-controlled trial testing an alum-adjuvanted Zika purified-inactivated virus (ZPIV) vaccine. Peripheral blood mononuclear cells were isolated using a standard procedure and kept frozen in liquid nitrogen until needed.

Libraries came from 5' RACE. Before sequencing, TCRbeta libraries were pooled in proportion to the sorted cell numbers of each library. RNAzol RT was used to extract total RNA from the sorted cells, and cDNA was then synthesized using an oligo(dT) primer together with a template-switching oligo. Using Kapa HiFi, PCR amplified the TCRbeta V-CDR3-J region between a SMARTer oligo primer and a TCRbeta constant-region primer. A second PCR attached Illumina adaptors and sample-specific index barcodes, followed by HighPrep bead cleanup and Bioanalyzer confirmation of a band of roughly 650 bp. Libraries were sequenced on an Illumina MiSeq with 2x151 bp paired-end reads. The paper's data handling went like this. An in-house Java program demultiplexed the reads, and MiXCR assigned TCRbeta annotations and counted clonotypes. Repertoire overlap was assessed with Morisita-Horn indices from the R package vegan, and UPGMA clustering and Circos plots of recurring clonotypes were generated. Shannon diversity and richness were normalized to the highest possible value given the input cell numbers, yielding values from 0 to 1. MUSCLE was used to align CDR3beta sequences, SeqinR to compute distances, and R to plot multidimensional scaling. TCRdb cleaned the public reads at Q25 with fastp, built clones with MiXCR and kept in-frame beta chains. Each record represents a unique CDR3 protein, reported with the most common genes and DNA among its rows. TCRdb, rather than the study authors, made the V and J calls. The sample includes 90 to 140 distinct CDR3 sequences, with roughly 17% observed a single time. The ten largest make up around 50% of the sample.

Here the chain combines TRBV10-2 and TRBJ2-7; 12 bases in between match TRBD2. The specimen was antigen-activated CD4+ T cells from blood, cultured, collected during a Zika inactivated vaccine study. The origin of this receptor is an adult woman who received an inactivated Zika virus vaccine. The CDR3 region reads CASSTTSGRTYEQYF. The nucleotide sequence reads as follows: TGCGCCAGCAGTACAACTAGCGGGAGGACCTACGAGCAGTACTTC.